One and the same sample provided the 4 T cell receptor beta chains below, sequenced in a study of T cell responses to AZD1222 COVID-19 vaccine. The protocol was immunoSEQ multiplex PCR, while the TCRdb copy is restricted to in-frame clones and leaves out a portion. Of about 150,000 clones in the sample, approximately 94% are singletons; the top ten hold roughly 2%. Source: peripheral blood, taken on day 0 of AZD1222 vaccination. The receptor source for this set is an adult in good health.

The chain uses TRBV18 and TRBJ1-5; no reliable D call. Trimming took off 5 bases at V and 0 bases at J, with 5 bases between the two ends. This CDR3 is 13 amino acids long. The germline CDR1 and CDR2 sequences are KGHSH and LQKENI. The CDR3 DNA reads TGTGCCAGCTCATTCAGTAGCAATCAGCCCCAGCATTTT. Translation gives CASSFSSNQPQHF.

The chain joins TRBV4-2 to TRBJ2-3; 13 bases match TRBD2. Germline V gene lookup returns CDR1 LGHNA and CDR2 YNFKEQ. With V trimmed by 4 bases and J by 3 bases, 16 bases remained unmatched. The CDR3 has 20 amino acids. The CDR3 DNA reads as TGTGCCAGCAGCCGAACAAGGGTAACTAGCGGGAGGGCCGCGACAGATACGCAGTATTTT. It is translated as CASSRTRVTSGRAATDTQYF.

The chain combines TRBV5-1 with TRBJ2-1; TRBD2 might be the D (6 bases). CDR1 and CDR2 from the germline V gene are SGHRS and YFSETQ. The CDR3 contains 14 residues. V was pared by 1 base and J by 11 bases, with 16 bases between. CDR3 sequence reads: CASSLTGGGGKQFF. CDR3 DNA: TGCGCCAGCAGCTTGACCGGGGGTGGTGGGAAGCAGTTCTTC. The full variable domain, completed using reference TRBV5-1 and TRBJ2-1, is KAGVTQTPRYLIKTRGQQVTLSCSPISGHRSVSWYQQTPGQGLQFLFEYFSETQRNKGNFPGRFSGRQFSNSRSEMNVSTLELGDSALYLCASSLTGGGGKQFFGPGTRLTVL.

The chain joins TRBV2 to TRBJ2-7, with 13 positions matching TRBD2. CDR1 is SNHLY, CDR2 FYNNEI, per germline. The CDR3 has 14 residues. The junction had 9 bases not matched to a gene; V was cut back by 7 bases and J by 9 bases. CDR3 residues: CASIGLAGEGVQYF. The CDR3 DNA is TGTGCCAGCATCGGACTAGCGGGAGAAGGGGTGCAGTACTTC.